Each of the 30 T cell receptor beta chains below was sequenced from the same sample in a study of shared clonotypes between healthy human individuals (dated by TCRdb to about 2020). Libraries were made using the immunoSEQ multiplex PCR assay. TCRdb took over this immuneACCESS table, retaining in-frame rearrangements with V and J assigned. Such tables are incomplete; in checked studies, under half of the missing clones stem from an unresolved V gene, and the remainder is unexplained. The sample table records around 700,000 clones; about 80% of these occur just once. Roughly 2% of the sample lies in the top ten. Material: memory CD4+ T cells sorted from blood. The sample's cell subset or site, from its label and the paper: CD45RA-negative fraction. These receptor sequences come from a woman in her 30s in good health.

In the case of this clone: The sample carries other DNA sequences with the same CDR3. The chain uses TRBV7-9 and TRBJ1-4; D uncertain. V dropped 1 base and J dropped 0 bases, with 6 bases sitting between them. Germline lookup yields CDR1 SEHNR and CDR2 FQNEAQ (reference sequence). The CDR3 has 15 amino acids. DNA of the CDR3: TGTGCCAGCAGCTTAGGGACTGCAACTAATGAAAAACTGTTTTTT. This encodes CASSLGTATNEKLFF.

The V and J genes are TRBV6-1 and TRBJ2-7; D unresolved. This CDR3 contains 14 residues. Trimming shortened V by 2 bases and J by 0 bases, and 8 bases separated the two germline ends. Germline V gene data show CDR1 as MNHNS and CDR2 as SASEGT. The CDR3 sequence: CASSESAVSYEQYF. In DNA form, the CDR3 reads TGTGCCAGCAGTGAAAGCGCTGTCTCCTACGAGCAGTACTTC.

J is TRBJ1-4 and V is TRBV28; a possible D gene is TRBD1 (5 bases). Trimming shortened V by 5 bases and J by 3 bases, and 13 bases separated the two germline ends. The CDR3 runs 15 residues. Germline CDR1 reads MDHEN; CDR2 reads SYDVKM. The DNA of the CDR3 is TGTGCCAGCAGTGACTCCGGGACGGCTAATGAAAAACTGTTTTTT. It yields the protein CASSDSGTANEKLFF. The full variable domain, with the rest looked up from reference TRBV28 and TRBJ1-4, is DVKVTQSSRYLVKRTGEKVFLECVQDMDHENMFWYRQDPGLGLRLIYFSYDVKMKEKGDIPEGYSVSREKKERFSLILESASTNQTSMYLCASSDSGTANEKLFFGSGTQLSVL.

This clone was counted a few times. The chain links TRBV19 to TRBJ1-2, with 7 bases aligning to TRBD1. With 3 bases clipped from V and 4 bases from J, the junction kept 5 bases outside the gene matches. CDR1 and CDR2 from the germline V gene are LNHDA and SQIVND (reference sequence). The CDR3 spans 14 residues. The DNA for the CDR3 is TGTGCCAGTAGTATTGGGACAGTGCGCTATGGCTACACCTTC. Residues: CASSIGTVRYGYTF.

The chain combines TRBV19 with TRBJ1-5; D gene ambiguous. CDR3 length: 13 amino acids. The V end lost 3 bases, the J end lost 7 bases, and 10 bases lay between the germline ends. CDR1 and CDR2 (germline): LNHDA, SQIVND (reference sequence). Here the CDR3 reads CASSIAPQQPQHF. In nucleotides, the CDR3 is TGTGCCAGTAGTATCGCCCCGCAGCAGCCCCAGCATTTT.

Note on this clone: The same CDR3 is also encoded by other DNA sequences in this sample. The rearrangement links TRBV28 to TRBJ2-7; D remains unclear. Trimming took 5 bases from V and 3 from J, leaving 2 bases between them. The CDR3 spans 10 residues. Germline values: CDR1 MDHEN, CDR2 SYDVKM. In DNA, the CDR3 is TGTGCCAGCAGTGGCTACGAGCAGTACTTC. Its protein product is CASSGYEQYF.

The gene calls are TRBV27 and TRBJ2-2; D remains ambiguous. V was shortened by 3 bases and J by 1 base, with 6 bases between the two germline ends. The germline gives CDR1 MNHEY, CDR2 SMNVEV (reference sequence). This CDR3 contains 14 residues. The CDR3 sequence is CASSFLGNTGELFF. The CDR3 DNA sequence: TGTGCCAGCAGTTTTTTAGGGAACACCGGGGAGCTGTTTTTT.

The chain has TRBV11-3 and TRBJ1-5; 7 bases align to TRBD1. Germline V gives CDR1 SGHNT, CDR2 YENEEA. The V and J ends lost 2 bases and 4 bases, in that order; junction bases with no gene match: 8. The CDR3 length is 16 residues. CDR3 in amino acids: CASSLSRTGTNQPQHF. CDR3 DNA: TGTGCCAGCAGCTTATCCCGGACAGGTACAAATCAGCCCCAGCATTTT.

The chain combines TRBV7-3 with TRBJ2-5, with D perhaps matching TRBD1 (5 bases). The CDR3 is made up of 16 amino acids. Germline-derived CDR1 and CDR2 are SGHTA and FQGTGA. V was pared by 2 bases and J by 1 base, with 14 bases between. The CDR3 region is CASSLGLGAAQETQYF. The CDR3 DNA reads as TGTGCCAGCAGCTTAGGGCTAGGGGCGGCCCAAGAGACCCAGTACTTC.

The chain recombines TRBV6-6 with TRBJ2-7; perhaps D is TRBD1 or TRBD2 (7 bases each). Trimming shortened V by 10 bases and J by 3 bases, and 16 bases separated the two germline ends. Germline assignment: CDR1 MNHNY and CDR2 SVGAGI (reference sequence). The CDR3 has 13 residues. The CDR3 sequence: CATFDREGYEQYF. Written as DNA, the CDR3 is TGTGCCACGTTCGACAGGGAGGGCTACGAGCAGTACTTC.

This clone was recorded a few times. The chain uses TRBV7-9 and TRBJ2-1; D ambiguous. The V end lost 4 bases, the J end lost 0 bases, and 1 base lay between the germline ends. CDR3 length: 12 residues. Germline V gene lookup returns CDR1 SEHNR and CDR2 FQNEAQ (reference sequence). CDR3 DNA: TGTGCCAGCAGCTACTCCTACAATGAGCAGTTCTTC. Translation: CASSYSYNEQFF.

The chain uses TRBV28 and TRBJ1-5; weak D call: TRBD1 (5 bases). This CDR3 comprises 21 residues. CDR1 MDHEN and CDR2 SYDVKM come from the germline V gene. Between the trimmed V and J ends, which lost 2 bases and 0 bases, there was a span of 26 bases. The CDR3 nucleotides are TGTGCCAGCAGTTTAACCTCCCTAAACCGGGACGAAACTTATAGCAATCAGCCCCAGCATTTT. Translating gives CASSLTSLNRDETYSNQPQHF.

The chain couples TRBV6-6 to TRBJ1-1, with unresolved D. The CDR3 sequence is 14 residues long. V lost 7 bases to trimming and J lost 4 bases, with 16 bases between them. Germline lookup yields CDR1 MNHNY and CDR2 SVGAGI (reference sequence). The CDR3 DNA follows: TGTGCCAGCAACCCTGGCGCGACGGGCACTGAAGCTTTCTTT. As protein: CASNPGATGTEAFF.

The J gene is TRBJ1-5, the V gene TRBV5-1, with 7 positions matching TRBD1. This CDR3 comprises 14 residues. V was clipped by 4 bases and J by 5 bases; unmatched bases: 6. CDR1 SGHRS and CDR2 YFSETQ come from the germline V gene. The CDR3 region is CASSPQGTDQPQHF. The DNA for the CDR3 is TGCGCCAGCAGCCCACAGGGGACCGATCAGCCCCAGCATTTT.

The rearrangement joins TRBV28 to TRBJ1-1; TRBD1 is a possible D gene (6 bases). The CDR3 runs 14 residues. The germline V gene has CDR1 MDHEN and CDR2 SYDVKM. Trimming stripped 6 bases from V and 1 base from J, with 12 bases between. The CDR3 DNA reads as TGTGCCAGCAGGCTGGGGGGGCCGAACACTGAAGCTTTCTTT. Protein product: CASRLGGPNTEAFF.

The chain joins TRBV18 to TRBJ1-2; no clear D. The CDR3 length is 14 residues. Between the trimmed V and J ends, which lost 3 bases and 8 bases, there was a span of 16 bases. Looked up from germline, CDR1 is KGHSH and CDR2 is LQKENI. CDR3 residues: CASSPAGSVNGYTF. CDR3 bases: TGTGCCAGCTCACCTGCGGGATCGGTTAACGGCTACACCTTC.

This rearrangement joins TRBV28 to TRBJ2-7; D unresolved. From germline, CDR1 is MDHEN and CDR2 SYDVKM. V was cut by 2 bases and J by 2 bases, with 10 bases left in between. The CDR3 consists of 14 residues. CDR3 protein: CASSLTSPTYEQYF. The CDR3 DNA reads TGTGCCAGCAGTTTAACCTCGCCAACCTACGAGCAGTACTTC.

CDR3 sequence reads: CASSGPGWKTQYF. DNA of the CDR3: TGTGCCAGCAGTGGGCCGGGATGGAAGACCCAGTACTTC. V usage is TRBV25-1 and J usage is TRBJ2-5, with D maybe TRBD2 (5 bases). V lost 4 bases and J 6 bases, leaving 12 bases between the germline ends. This CDR3 is built from 13 residues. From germline, CDR1 is MGHDK and CDR2 SYGVNS.

The chain combines TRBV23-1 with TRBJ2-2, with D tentatively TRBD2 (6 bases). TRBV23-1 is labeled an ORF, and its function is uncertain. The germline V and J ends were trimmed by 4 bases and 3 bases, with 12 bases remaining between them. The CDR3 sequence is 15 residues long. The CDR3 nucleotides read TGCGCCAGCAGTCTCGACCGCGGGGACACCGGGGAGCTGTTTTTT. It specifies CASSLDRGDTGELFF.

The V and J genes are TRBV28 and TRBJ2-4; 14 bases match TRBD2. The V and J ends lost 6 bases and 9 bases, in that order; junction bases with no gene match: 13. Per the germline V gene, CDR1 is MDHEN and CDR2 is SYDVKM. The CDR3 length is 17 residues. The CDR3 bases are TGTGCCAGCAGCCGAGGGACTAGCGGGAGCATGGGGAGCATTCAGTACTTC. Protein product: CASSRGTSGSMGSIQYF.

The J gene is TRBJ2-5, the V gene TRBV11-2; D is possibly TRBD2 (5 bases). Germline values: CDR1 SGHAT, CDR2 FQNNGV. Trimming pared 2 bases from V and 5 bases from J, leaving 12 bases between. The CDR3 loop spans 14 amino acids. CDR3 sequence (DNA): TGTGCCAGCAGCTTATGGGTGAGAGGGGAGACCCAGTACTTC. Its translation: CASSLWVRGETQYF.

Only one count was recorded for this clone. The chain joins TRBV28 to TRBJ2-7; weak D call: TRBD1 (6 bases). Per germline, CDR1 MDHEN and CDR2 SYDVKM. This CDR3 is 13 amino acids long. V lost 6 bases and J lost 9, with 18 bases in between. CDR3 DNA sequence: TGTGCCAGCAGCCGGACAGACCCCCTCGGGCAGTACTTC. Translated: CASSRTDPLGQYF.

The V gene is TRBV5-1, the J gene TRBJ2-3, with 10 bases aligning to TRBD2. Germline-derived CDR1 and CDR2 are SGHRS and YFSETQ. The length of the CDR3 is 14 residues. V gave up 8 bases and J gave up 4 bases; unmatched junction bases: 7. DNA for the CDR3: TGCGCCAGTCGAGCGGGAGGGCCCGCAGATACGCAGTATTTT. It encodes CASRAGGPADTQYF.

The V gene is TRBV4-2, the J gene TRBJ2-5; 9 nucleotides align to TRBD2. Germline trimming cut 2 bases from V and 5 bases from J; bases unmatched to any gene: 9. This CDR3 has 16 amino acids. The germline V gene encodes CDR1 LGHNA and CDR2 YNFKEQ. CDR3 region: CASSQKGLAGQETQYF. The CDR3 region has the DNA TGTGCCAGCAGCCAAAAAGGTCTAGCGGGACAGGAGACCCAGTACTTC.

The rearrangement joins TRBV7-9 to TRBJ1-2, with D possibly matching TRBD1 (6 bases). The V end was cut by 2 bases, the J end by 7 bases, with 17 bases between. There are 15 residues in the CDR3. The germline V gene has CDR1 SEHNR and CDR2 FQNEAQ (reference sequence). CDR3 region: CASSLRRGAMSGYTF. The DNA for the CDR3 is TGTGCCAGCAGCTTAAGGAGGGGGGCCATGTCTGGCTACACCTTC.

CDR3 DNA: TGTGCCAGCAGGGGACTAGCGGGGTACAATGAGCAGTTCTTC. It specifies CASRGLAGYNEQFF. V and J are TRBV27 and TRBJ2-1; 13 bases agree with TRBD2. Germline-derived CDR1 and CDR2 are MNHEY and SMNVEV (reference sequence). There are 14 residues in the CDR3. V lost 6 bases and J lost 4; bases outside the gene matches: 0.

The chain recombines TRBV23-1 with TRBJ1-1; D is undetermined. TRBV23-1 is an ORF, with its function uncertain. The CDR3 runs 12 residues. The V gene lost 6 bases and the J gene lost 3 bases, with 8 bases spanning the gap. The CDR3 DNA is TGCGCCAGCAGGGAGAGGGACACTGAAGCTTTCTTT. It translates to CASRERDTEAFF.

This chain connects TRBV5-1 to TRBJ2-2; D may be TRBD2 (6 bases). The V and J ends lost 3 bases and 5 bases respectively, with 8 bases between them. The CDR3 spans 13 residues. The V gene's germline CDR1 is SGHRS and CDR2 YFSETQ. In DNA, the CDR3 is TGCGCCAGCAGCTCGGAGGGTACCGGGGAGCTGTTTTTT. Protein product: CASSSEGTGELFF.

V gene TRBV6-1 combines with J gene TRBJ1-5, with 7 positions matching TRBD1. CDR3 length: 15 residues. Germline loops: CDR1 MNHNS, CDR2 SASEGT. J gave up 4 bases and V 3 bases, and 6 bases lay outside the gene matches. The CDR3 loop is CASSEMTGLNQPQHF. The CDR3 DNA is TGTGCCAGCAGTGAGATGACAGGGTTGAATCAGCCCCAGCATTTT.

This clone was counted a single time. The chain uses TRBV5-1 and TRBJ2-5; maybe TRBD1 (5 bases). The ends were cut back, 4 bases at V and 5 bases at J, with 15 bases in the middle. The CDR3 spans 14 residues. CDR1 is SGHRS and CDR2 is YFSETQ in the germline V gene. CDR3 amino acids: CASSLQGTAETQYF. CDR3 DNA: TGCGCCAGCAGCCTGCAGGGTACAGCGGAGACCCAGTACTTC.